This paragraph reports one TCR beta chain. This entry is derived from a study of PD-L1 blockade in urothelial cancer. Time point defined: peripheral blood 6 weeks after treatment start. The assay was immunoSEQ multiplex PCR, and TCRdb's table has in-frame clones only and misses some. This sample has about 120,000 clones, with about 82% found just once. This receptor was taken from a man in his fifties or sixties with urothelial cancer. The sample was PBMCs, taken around atezolizumab (anti-PD-L1) treatment.

The CDR3 loop reads CAWSVLVHGTDTQYF. In DNA, the CDR3 is TGTGCCTGGAGTGTACTAGTTCACGGCACAGATACGCAGTATTTT. The V call is TRBV30, the J call TRBJ2-3; possibly TRBD2 for D (5 bases). Germline CDR1 is GTSNPN and CDR2 is SVGIG (reference sequence). The V and J ends lost 0 bases and 1 base respectively, with 11 bases between them. The CDR3 runs to 15 residues. Full variable domain (missing parts from reference TRBV30 and TRBJ2-3): SQTIHQWPATLVQPVGSPLSLECTVEGTSNPNLYWYRQAAGRGLQLLFYSVGIGQISSEVPQNLSASRPQDRQFILSSKKLLLSDSGFYLCAWSVLVHGTDTQYFGPGTRLTVL.